Below are 14 T cell receptor beta chains sequenced from a single sample in a study of shared clonotypes between healthy human individuals. Sequencing was performed with immunoSEQ multiplex PCR; in TCRdb, only in-frame clones are kept and a portion is missing. The sample has more than 1.2 million clones, approximately 98.5% seen once; the top ten hold roughly 0.35%. The material sequenced was naive CD4+ T cells sorted from blood. Subset of the sample: CD45RA+ positively selected. The receptor source for this set is a man aged 25-45 years in good health.

About this clone itself: A read error may account for a junction end that differs from germline. V usage is TRBV7-7 and J usage is TRBJ1-1; D perhaps matches TRBD1 (5 bases). Germline values: CDR1 SSHAT, CDR2 FNYEAQ (reference sequence). CDR3 length equals 9 residues. DNA for the CDR3: TGTGCTAGCAGCCCGGGGCGATTCTTT. Translated: CASSPGRFF.

This chain uses TRBV5-1 with TRBJ1-1, with D perhaps TRBD1 (5 bases). The CDR3 is 14 amino acids. With 4 bases removed from V and 6 bases from J, the gap between germline ends came to 16 bases. Germline values: CDR1 SGHRS, CDR2 YFSETQ. The CDR3 coding sequence is TGCGCCAGCAGCCCCGGCTCGACAGCGCCTGAAGCTTTCTTT. Its translation: CASSPGSTAPEAFF.

The chain employs TRBV5-4 and TRBJ1-3; 7 positions agree with TRBD1. The CDR3 sequence is 15 residues long. Germline lookup yields CDR1 SGHNT and CDR2 YYREEE (reference sequence). J was trimmed by 2 bases and V by 4 bases; bases with no gene match: 6. The CDR3 DNA sequence: TGTGCCAGCAGCGACCCAAGGGGGCCTGGAAACACCATATATTTT. This sequence encodes CASSDPRGPGNTIYF.

The rearrangement joins TRBV5-1 to TRBJ2-7, with 8 positions matching TRBD1. This CDR3 is 14 amino acids long. V lost 0 bases, J lost 7 bases, and 6 bases stayed unmatched. The germline V gene has CDR1 SGHRS and CDR2 YFSETQ. In DNA form, the CDR3 reads TGCGCCAGCAGCTTGGGACAGGGGTCGGGTGAGCAGTACTTC. Translated, it gives CASSLGQGSGEQYF.

The count of this clone is one. The chain is built from TRBV18 and TRBJ2-2, with 10 bases matching TRBD2. Germline trimming cut 2 bases from V and 5 bases from J; bases unmatched to any gene: 8. The CDR3 runs 17 residues. Germline loops: CDR1 KGHSH, CDR2 LQKENI. CDR3: CASSPTGTSEITGELFF. Written as DNA, the CDR3 is TGTGCCAGCTCACCAACCGGGACTAGCGAAATTACCGGGGAGCTGTTTTTT.

This sequence joins TRBV5-1 and TRBJ1-2; no clear D gene. The CDR3 loop spans 14 amino acids. The ends were cut back, 4 bases at V and 7 bases at J, with 17 bases in the middle. Germline V gene sequence: CDR1 SGHRS, CDR2 YFSETQ. CDR3 amino acids: CASSPQTLSAGYTF. The CDR3 bases are TGCGCCAGCAGCCCGCAGACCTTAAGTGCTGGCTACACCTTC.

The V call is TRBV9, the J call TRBJ2-1, with 8 bases that match TRBD2. This CDR3 region has 15 residues. CDR1 is SGDLS and CDR2 is YYNGEE in the germline V gene. J lost 7 bases, V lost 3 bases, and 9 bases had no gene match. In nucleotides, the CDR3 is TGTGCCAGCAGCGACCTGGCGGGAGGAGGTAATGAGCAGTTCTTC. Translation gives CASSDLAGGGNEQFF.

The V call is TRBV28, the J call TRBJ2-1; 11 bases fit TRBD2. V lost 3 bases and J lost 2; bases outside the gene matches: 3. This CDR3 is built from 16 residues. Germline CDR1 MDHEN, CDR2 SYDVKM. This CDR3 is CASSFPTSGTYNEQFF. The CDR3 nucleotides are TGTGCCAGCAGTTTTCCGACTAGCGGGACCTACAATGAGCAGTTCTTC. Using reference TRBV28 and TRBJ2-1 for the parts outside the CDR3, the full variable domain is DVKVTQSSRYLVKRTGEKVFLECVQDMDHENMFWYRQDPGLGLRLIYFSYDVKMKEKGDIPEGYSVSREKKERFSLILESASTNQTSMYLCASSFPTSGTYNEQFFGPGTRLTVL.

The chain has TRBV5-4 and TRBJ2-7, with TRBD1 matching over 8 bases. Germline lookup yields CDR1 SGHNT and CDR2 YYREEE (reference sequence). The CDR3 extends over 15 amino acids. Trimming cost V 0 bases and J 6 bases; bases outside gene matches: 8. In nucleotides, the CDR3 is TGTGCCAGCAGCTTGGTTGGGCAGGGGGCGTTCGAGCAGTACTTC. It codes for CASSLVGQGAFEQYF. The full variable domain, its missing parts supplied by reference TRBV5-4 and TRBJ2-7, is ETGVTQSPTHLIKTRGQQVTLRCSSQSGHNTVSWYQQALGQGPQFIFQYYREEENGRGNFPPRFSGLQFPNYSSELNVNALELDDSALYLCASSLVGQGAFEQYFGPGTRLTVT.

The chain recombines TRBV15 with TRBJ2-7; 7 positions match TRBD1. Unmatched junction bases numbered 7, after V lost 0 bases and J lost 2 bases. The CDR3 has 16 amino acids. Germline V gene lookup returns CDR1 LNHNV and CDR2 YYDKDF (reference sequence). CDR3 region: CATSREFGQGAYEQYF. CDR3 coding DNA: TGTGCCACCAGCAGAGAATTTGGGCAGGGGGCCTACGAGCAGTACTTC.

The V gene is TRBV14, the J gene TRBJ2-3; D is perhaps TRBD1 (5 bases). Trimming pared 0 bases from V and 10 bases from J, leaving 14 bases between. The CDR3 totals 14 residues. The germline V gene encodes CDR1 SGHDN and CDR2 FVKESK. The CDR3 bases are TGTGCCAGCAGCCAAGAACAGGTGCTCTTAGCGCAGTATTTT. Translated: CASSQEQVLLAQYF.

The chain joins TRBV5-5 to TRBJ2-1; TRBD2 might be the D (5 bases). CDR3 length: 17 amino acids. CDR1 and CDR2 (germline): SGHKS, YYEKEE (reference sequence). Trimming cost V 3 bases and J 2 bases, with 18 bases left between them. This chain's CDR3 is CASSSRWVAQTYNEQFF. In DNA form, the CDR3 reads TGTGCCAGCAGCTCACGATGGGTAGCGCAGACCTACAATGAGCAGTTCTTC.

This clone was detected once. V gene TRBV5-1 combines with J gene TRBJ2-3; 10 bases line up with TRBD2. The CDR3 has 14 amino acids. V dropped 6 bases and J dropped 1; count of bases not matched to a gene: 2. In germline, CDR1 is SGHRS, CDR2 YFSETQ. The CDR3 DNA follows: TGCGCCAGCAACGGACTAGCGGGCACAGATACGCAGTATTTT. It yields the protein CASNGLAGTDTQYF.

The chain links TRBV6-1 to TRBJ1-2; D uncertain. Germline-derived CDR1 and CDR2 are MNHNS and SASEGT. This CDR3 comprises 14 residues. The V end lost 6 bases, the J end lost 8 bases, and 19 bases lay between the germline ends. This CDR3 reads CASSQEAALWGYTF. The CDR3, as DNA: TGTGCCAGCAGCCAAGAGGCAGCCCTTTGGGGCTACACCTTC.